This T cell receptor beta chain was recorded in a study of T-cell reconstitution after alpha-beta-depleted transplantation in children. TCRbeta library preparation incorporated unique molecular identifiers. One entry per CDR3 protein results from TCRdb running MiXCR on the PCR reads. The repertoire holds approximately 1,000,000 distinct CDR3 sequences, with roughly 29% as singletons. The CDR3 runs to 13 residues. Trimming removed 3 bases from V and 5 bases from J, with 11 bases in between. CDR1 is DFQATT, CDR2 SNEGSKA, per germline (reference sequence). With respect to this clonotype: The target antigen is unknown.

Study-level findings and limits: Reports say that about two months after transplant, the alpha-beta T cells came out of several hundred graft clones that had expanded. After transplant, high TCRbeta diversity at day 60 in some patients arose from surviving recipient T cells and thymic progenitors.

The chain uses TRBV20-1 and TRBJ2-4; D gene uncertain. The receptor's source is a boy less than two years old who had a stem cell transplant for SCID, so the T cells may come from the graft donor. Source: PBMCs, mostly from graft donor cells, taken 360 days after TCRalphabeta/CD19-depleted stem cell transplant. The CDR3 DNA is TGCAGTGCTAGTTCCGTCAAGGAAAACATTCAGTACTTC. Translating gives CSASSVKENIQYF.